Presented here are 22 T cell receptor beta chains from one specimen sequenced in a study of cytotoxic CD8 clonotypes in ibrutinib-treated CLL. Here immunoSEQ multiplex PCR was the method, and the copy in TCRdb shows in-frame clones only, minus some. The table lists 65,000 to 85,000 clones, roughly nine tenths of them singletons. This specimen was PBMCs, taken after 12 months of ibrutinib treatment. The receptor set was obtained from a human donor with chronic lymphocytic leukemia.

The rearrangement uses TRBV7-8 and TRBJ2-7; D is uncertain. V dropped 2 bases and J dropped 9 bases, with 17 bases sitting between them. This CDR3 is built from 14 residues. Germline V gives CDR1 SGHVS, CDR2 FQNEAQ. The CDR3 loop reads CASSLPGLKIRQYF. Written as DNA, the CDR3 is TGTGCCAGCAGCTTACCAGGTCTTAAGATTCGGCAGTACTTC.

The genes are TRBV18 and TRBJ2-7; TRBD1 is a possible D gene (6 bases). Germline V gene data show CDR1 as KGHSH and CDR2 as LQKENI. The length of the CDR3 is 18 residues. Between the trimmed V and J ends, which lost 3 bases and 0 bases, there was a span of 21 bases. The CDR3 DNA is TGTGCCAGCTCACCCAACCAACATGAGGGGGTTGTCTCCTACGAGCAGTACTTC. Translating gives CASSPNQHEGVVSYEQYF.

The chain recombines TRBV28 with TRBJ2-3; the match to TRBD2 covers 7 bases. CDR3 length: 15 amino acids. The V segment lost 4 bases and the J segment 0 bases; nucleotides outside the gene matches: 4. The germline CDR1 and CDR2 sequences are MDHEN and SYDVKM. The CDR3, as DNA: TGTGCCAGCAGTTCCGAGCGGGGCAGCACAGATACGCAGTATTTT. This codes for CASSSERGSTDTQYF.

V is TRBV5-6 and J is TRBJ1-2; a possible D gene is TRBD1 (5 bases). V dropped 0 bases and J dropped 6 bases, with 9 bases sitting between them. This CDR3 contains 13 residues. Germline CDR1 and CDR2: SGHDT and YYEEEE. The CDR3 protein is CASSLEPGHGYTF. CDR3 DNA sequence: TGTGCCAGCAGCTTGGAACCAGGGCATGGCTACACCTTC.

This clone occurred once. The chain combines TRBV6-6 with TRBJ1-2; D is undetermined. The CDR3 sequence is 13 residues long. V was trimmed by 3 bases and J by 3 bases, leaving 8 bases between them. The germline V gene encodes CDR1 MNHNY and CDR2 SVGAGI (reference sequence). In nucleotides, the CDR3 is TGTGCCAGCAGTTATGGAGAACACTATGGCTACACCTTC. It yields the protein CASSYGEHYGYTF.

This chain joins TRBV19 and TRBJ2-5; 7 bases are a match to TRBD2. Germline V gene data show CDR1 as LNHDA and CDR2 as SQIVND (reference sequence). V lost 3 bases, J lost 5 bases, and 18 bases stayed unmatched. This CDR3 comprises 18 residues. The CDR3 nucleotides are TGTGCCAGTAGTATTAATGGGGGAGGGGATTTCGGGAAGGAGACCCAGTACTTC. Translated: CASSINGGGDFGKETQYF.

The rearrangement joins TRBV30 to TRBJ1-5; D not certain. This CDR3 has 15 amino acids. The germline V and J ends were trimmed by 0 bases and 6 bases, with 15 bases remaining between them. Germline values: CDR1 GTSNPN, CDR2 SVGIG (reference sequence). As DNA, the CDR3 is TGTGCCTGGAGTGTACGTGGAGGGTTTGGTCAGCCCCAGCATTTT. This sequence encodes CAWSVRGGFGQPQHF.

The chain combines TRBV30 with TRBJ2-7; no definite D call. The CDR3 has 13 residues. Trimming took 3 bases from V and 7 from J, leaving 16 bases between them. Germline lookup yields CDR1 GTSNPN and CDR2 SVGIG (reference sequence). DNA for the CDR3: TGTGCCTGGAGGCCCAAAGAGCCTACGGAGCAGTACTTC. It codes for CAWRPKEPTEQYF.

The chain joins TRBV6-4 to TRBJ2-2; the D is unclear. This CDR3 comprises 14 residues. Per germline, CDR1 MRHNA and CDR2 SNTAGT. V was cut by 3 bases and J by 1 base, with 6 bases left in between. CDR3 residues: CASSDYRNTGELFF. CDR3 coding DNA: TGTGCCAGCAGTGATTACAGGAACACCGGGGAGCTGTTTTTT.

The V and J genes are TRBV15 and TRBJ2-2; D gene uncertain. V shed 0 bases and J shed 7 bases, with 9 bases lying between them. Germline CDR1 and CDR2: LNHNV and YYDKDF (reference sequence). The CDR3 extends over 14 amino acids. The CDR3 DNA reads TGTGCCACCAGCAGAGATCGAGTTGGCGGGGAGCTGTTTTTT. It translates to CATSRDRVGGELFF.

The sample holds one count of this clone. The chain carries TRBV6-6 and TRBJ2-7; perhaps TRBD2 as D (5 bases). The CDR3 loop spans 13 amino acids. V lost 6 bases and J lost 12, with 21 bases in between. The V gene's germline CDR1 is MNHNY and CDR2 SVGAGI (reference sequence). CDR3 protein: CASRTSAPGEGYF. CDR3 in DNA: TGTGCCAGCAGGACCTCGGCTCCTGGTGAGGGGTACTTC.

The chain combines TRBV25-1 with TRBJ1-1, with D hard to call. CDR1 and CDR2 from the germline V gene are MGHDK and SYGVNS. The ends were cut back, 0 bases at V and 1 base at J, with 12 bases in the middle. CDR3 size: 16 residues. This chain's CDR3 is CASSEYGQATNTEAFF. The CDR3 nucleotides are TGTGCCAGCAGTGAATATGGGCAGGCGACGAACACTGAAGCTTTCTTT.

This clone has more than one count but fewer than ten. This chain links TRBV5-1 with TRBJ2-7; D remains unclear. The germline gives CDR1 SGHRS, CDR2 YFSETQ. The CDR3 spans 14 residues. The germline V and J ends were trimmed by 3 bases and 2 bases, with 12 bases remaining between them. CDR3: CASSSGAGTYEQYF. CDR3 nucleotides: TGCGCCAGCAGCTCCGGAGCAGGAACCTACGAGCAGTACTTC. The entire variable domain, with the rest obtained from reference TRBV5-1 and TRBJ2-7, is as follows: KAGVTQTPRYLIKTRGQQVTLSCSPISGHRSVSWYQQTPGQGLQFLFEYFSETQRNKGNFPGRFSGRQFSNSRSEMNVSTLELGDSALYLCASSSGAGTYEQYFGPGTRLTVT.

The CDR3 sequence: CASTSGAGEYEQFF. CDR3 nucleotide sequence: TGTGCCAGCACTTCGGGGGCAGGGGAGTATGAGCAGTTCTTC. The chain couples TRBV7-9 to TRBJ2-1; D tentatively fits TRBD1 or TRBD2 (6 bases each). Between the trimmed V and J ends, which lost 7 bases and 8 bases, there was a span of 18 bases. The CDR3 is 14 residues long. In germline, CDR1 is SEHNR, CDR2 FQNEAQ (reference sequence).

This chain connects TRBV9 to TRBJ1-3; D unresolved. The CDR3 loop spans 17 amino acids. The V gene's germline CDR1 is SGDLS and CDR2 YYNGEE. V shed 1 base and J shed 0 bases, with 14 bases lying between them. CDR3 region: CASSVSHPIGSGNTIYF. The CDR3 coding sequence is TGTGCCAGCAGCGTATCCCACCCGATCGGCTCTGGAAACACCATATATTTT. The whole variable domain, filled in from reference TRBV9 and TRBJ1-3, reads DSGVTQTPKHLITATGQRVTLRCSPRSGDLSVYWYQQSLDQGLQFLIQYYNGEERAKGNILERFSAQQFPDLHSELNLSSLELGDSALYFCASSVSHPIGSGNTIYFGEGSWLTVV.

The CDR3 protein is CASSFPGSPTDTQYF. The CDR3, as DNA: TGTGCCAGCAGCTTCCCGGGTAGCCCCACAGATACGCAGTATTTT. The J gene is TRBJ2-3, the V gene TRBV5-4; D not resolved. V was clipped by 2 bases and J by 2 bases, with 12 bases between them. The germline gives CDR1 SGHNT, CDR2 YYREEE (reference sequence). The CDR3 runs 15 residues.

This chain joins TRBV18 and TRBJ2-7; D call uncertain. The CDR3 spans 13 residues. Germline CDR1 is KGHSH and CDR2 is LQKENI. The V end was cut by 0 bases, the J end by 3 bases, with 6 bases between. CDR3 coding DNA: TGTGCCAGCTCACCACCGAGCTACTACGAGCAGTACTTC. Its translation is CASSPPSYYEQYF.

The V and J genes are TRBV4-1 and TRBJ2-1; tentatively, D is TRBD1 (6 bases). The CDR3 extends over 15 amino acids. Germline CDR1 and CDR2: MGHRA and YSYEKL. V shed 0 bases and J shed 8 bases, with 14 bases lying between them. The CDR3 nucleotides read TGCGCCAGCAGCCAAGATCCACGACAGGTCTATGAGCAGTTCTTC. The encoded protein is CASSQDPRQVYEQFF.

This clone came up a few times. J is TRBJ2-7 and V is TRBV7-8; the D gene is possibly TRBD1 (6 bases). V was trimmed by 4 bases and J by 6 bases, leaving 10 bases between them. CDR3 length equals 12 residues. Germline CDR1 reads SGHVS; CDR2 reads FQNEAQ. The CDR3 DNA reads as TGTGCCAGCAGCTCCCTAGGGGGCGAGCAGTACTTC. The encoded protein is CASSSLGGEQYF.

J is TRBJ2-5 and V is TRBV4-1; D gene uncertain. The V end was cut by 0 bases, the J end by 2 bases, with 7 bases between. Germline values: CDR1 MGHRA, CDR2 YSYEKL. This CDR3 contains 14 residues. The CDR3 protein is CASSQDTEQETQYF. The CDR3 DNA reads as TGCGCCAGCAGCCAAGATACGGAACAAGAGACCCAGTACTTC.

The V and J genes are TRBV6-5 and TRBJ1-1; possible D gene TRBD1, 5 bases. CDR3 length: 11 amino acids. From germline, CDR1 is MNHEY and CDR2 SVGAGI. Deletions cut 6 bases from V and 7 bases from J, with 9 bases between. CDR3 bases: TGTGCCAGCAGCGGGGACGGTGAAGCTTTCTTT. Its translation is CASSGDGEAFF.

The chain carries TRBV30 and TRBJ2-2; no clear D. Germline loops: CDR1 GTSNPN, CDR2 SVGIG (reference sequence). The ends were cut back, 4 bases at V and 2 bases at J, with 11 bases in the middle. The CDR3 has 14 residues. CDR3 nucleotides: TGTGCCTGGACGCGACTCTTTAACACCGGGGAGCTGTTTTTT. Amino acid sequence: CAWTRLFNTGELFF. Filled out from reference TRBV30 and TRBJ2-2, the complete variable domain reads SQTIHQWPATLVQPVGSPLSLECTVEGTSNPNLYWYRQAAGRGLQLLFYSVGIGQISSEVPQNLSASRPQDRQFILSSKKLLLSDSGFYLCAWTRLFNTGELFFGEGSRLTVL.